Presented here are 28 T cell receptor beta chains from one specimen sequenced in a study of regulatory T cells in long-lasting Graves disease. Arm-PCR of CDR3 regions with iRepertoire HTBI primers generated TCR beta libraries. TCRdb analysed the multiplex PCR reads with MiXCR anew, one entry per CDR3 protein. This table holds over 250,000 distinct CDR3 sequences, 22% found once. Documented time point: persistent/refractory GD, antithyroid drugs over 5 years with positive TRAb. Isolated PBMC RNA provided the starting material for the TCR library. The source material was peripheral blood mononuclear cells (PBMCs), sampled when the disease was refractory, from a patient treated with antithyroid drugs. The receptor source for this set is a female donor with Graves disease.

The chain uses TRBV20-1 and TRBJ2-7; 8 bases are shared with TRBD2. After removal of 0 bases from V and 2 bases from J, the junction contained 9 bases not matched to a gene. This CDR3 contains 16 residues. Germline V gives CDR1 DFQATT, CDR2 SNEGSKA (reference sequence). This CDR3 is CSARDREVAGTYEQYF. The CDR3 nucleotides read TGCAGTGCTAGAGATCGGGAGGTAGCGGGGACCTACGAGCAGTACTTC.

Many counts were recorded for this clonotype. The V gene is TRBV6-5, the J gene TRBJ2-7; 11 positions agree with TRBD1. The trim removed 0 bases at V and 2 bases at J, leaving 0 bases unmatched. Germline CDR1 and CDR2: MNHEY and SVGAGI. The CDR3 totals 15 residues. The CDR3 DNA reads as TGTGCCAGCAGTTACTCGGGACAGGGGGCCTACGAGCAGTACTTC. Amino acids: CASSYSGQGAYEQYF.

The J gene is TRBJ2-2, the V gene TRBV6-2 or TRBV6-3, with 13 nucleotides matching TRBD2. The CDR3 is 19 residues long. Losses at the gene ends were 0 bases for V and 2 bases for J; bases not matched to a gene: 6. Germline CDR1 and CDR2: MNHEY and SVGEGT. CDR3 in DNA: TGTGCCAGCAGTTACTCGGGACTAGCGGGACTACCAAACACCGGGGAGCTGTTTTTT. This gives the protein CASSYSGLAGLPNTGELFF.

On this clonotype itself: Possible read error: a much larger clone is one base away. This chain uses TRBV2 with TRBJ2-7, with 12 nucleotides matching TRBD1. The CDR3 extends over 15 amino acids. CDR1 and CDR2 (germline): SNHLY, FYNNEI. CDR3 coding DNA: TGTGCCAGCAGTGAAAGGGGGGACAGGGGGCGCGAGCGGTACTTC. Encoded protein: CASSERGDRGRERYF.

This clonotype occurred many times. The CDR3 DNA reads TGTGCCAGCAGTTTATGGGCAGGGAATCTCAAAAACATTCAGTACTTC. Protein: CASSLWAGNLKNIQYF. This chain links TRBV28 with TRBJ2-4; TRBD1 might be the D (5 bases). From germline, CDR1 is MDHEN and CDR2 SYDVKM. CDR3 length: 16 residues. With 0 bases removed from V and 3 bases from J, the gap between germline ends came to 12 bases.

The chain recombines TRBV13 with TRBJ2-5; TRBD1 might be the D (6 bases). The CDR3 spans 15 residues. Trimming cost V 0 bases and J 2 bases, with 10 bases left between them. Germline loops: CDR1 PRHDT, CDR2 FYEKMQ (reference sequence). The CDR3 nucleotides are TGTGCCAGCAGCTTAGGCTACAGGGAACAAGAGACCCAGTACTTC. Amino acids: CASSLGYREQETQYF. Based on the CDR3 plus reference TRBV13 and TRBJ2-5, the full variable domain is AAGVIQSPRHLIKEKRETATLKCYPIPRHDTVYWYQQGPGQDPQFLISFYEKMQSDKGSIPDRFSAQQFSDYHSELNMSSLELGDSALYFCASSLGYREQETQYFGPGTRLLVL.

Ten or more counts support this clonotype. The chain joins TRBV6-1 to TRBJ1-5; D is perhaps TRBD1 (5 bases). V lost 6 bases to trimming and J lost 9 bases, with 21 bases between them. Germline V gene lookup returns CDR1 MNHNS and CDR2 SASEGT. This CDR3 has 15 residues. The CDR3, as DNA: TGTGCCAGCAGCTCAGACTTTAGGGGAAATTGGCCCCAGCATTTT. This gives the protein CASSSDFRGNWPQHF.

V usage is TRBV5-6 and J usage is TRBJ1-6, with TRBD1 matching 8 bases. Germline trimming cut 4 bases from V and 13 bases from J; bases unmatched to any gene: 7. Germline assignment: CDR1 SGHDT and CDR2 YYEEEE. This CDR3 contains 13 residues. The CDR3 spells CASSGGDRLPLHF. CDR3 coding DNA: TGTGCCAGCAGCGGAGGGGACAGGCTGCCCCTCCACTTT. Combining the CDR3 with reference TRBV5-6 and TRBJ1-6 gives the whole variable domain DAGVTQSPTHLIKTRGQQVTLRCSPKSGHDTVSWYQQALGQGPQFIFQYYEEEERQRGNFPDRFSGHQFPNYSSELNVNALLLGDSALYLCASSGGDRLPLHFGNGTRLTVT.

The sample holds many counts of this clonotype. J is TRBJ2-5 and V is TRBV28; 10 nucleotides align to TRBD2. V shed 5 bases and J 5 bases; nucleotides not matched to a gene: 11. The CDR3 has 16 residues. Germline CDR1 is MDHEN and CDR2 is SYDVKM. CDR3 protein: CASSVPSGRGGETQYF. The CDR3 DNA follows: TGTGCCAGCAGTGTTCCTAGCGGGAGAGGGGGGGAGACCCAGTACTTC.

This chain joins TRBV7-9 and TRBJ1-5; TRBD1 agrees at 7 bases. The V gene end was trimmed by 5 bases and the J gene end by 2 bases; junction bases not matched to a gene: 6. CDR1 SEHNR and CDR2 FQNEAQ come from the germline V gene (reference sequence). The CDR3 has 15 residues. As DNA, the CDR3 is TGTGCCAGCAGCGCTGCCGGGACAGGCAATCAGCCCCAGCATTTT. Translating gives CASSAAGTGNQPQHF.

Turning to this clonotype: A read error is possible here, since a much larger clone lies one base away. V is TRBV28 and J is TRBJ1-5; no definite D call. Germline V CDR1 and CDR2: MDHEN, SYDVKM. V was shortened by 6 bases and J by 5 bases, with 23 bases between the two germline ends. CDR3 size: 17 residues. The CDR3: CASSFGIGGKADQPQHF. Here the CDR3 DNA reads TGTGCCAGCAGCTTTGGGATCGGCGGAAAGGCGGATCAGCCCCAGCATTTT.

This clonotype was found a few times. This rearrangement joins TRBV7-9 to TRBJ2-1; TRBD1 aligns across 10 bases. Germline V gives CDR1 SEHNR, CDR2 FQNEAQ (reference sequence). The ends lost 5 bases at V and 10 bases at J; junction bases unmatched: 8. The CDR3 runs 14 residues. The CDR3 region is CASSLRDRGWEQFF. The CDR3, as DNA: TGTGCCAGCAGCCTACGGGACAGGGGTTGGGAGCAGTTCTTC.

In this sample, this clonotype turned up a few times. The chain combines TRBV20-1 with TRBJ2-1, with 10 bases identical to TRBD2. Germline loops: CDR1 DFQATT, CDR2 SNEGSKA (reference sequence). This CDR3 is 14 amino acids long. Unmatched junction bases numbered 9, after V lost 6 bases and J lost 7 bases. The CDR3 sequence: CSARSGRAENEQFF. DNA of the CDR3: TGCAGTGCCCGCAGCGGGAGGGCCGAGAATGAGCAGTTCTTC.

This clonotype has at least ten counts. The CDR3 loop is CASSQEIQGARQPQHF. The CDR3 region has the DNA TGTGCCAGCAGCCAAGAGATACAGGGGGCGAGGCAGCCCCAGCATTTT. The rearrangement links TRBV3-1 to TRBJ1-5; 9 bases are shared with TRBD1. CDR1 LGHDT and CDR2 YNNKEL come from the germline V gene (reference sequence). V shed 0 bases, J shed 7 bases, and the junction held 7 bases outside the gene matches. This CDR3 has 16 amino acids.

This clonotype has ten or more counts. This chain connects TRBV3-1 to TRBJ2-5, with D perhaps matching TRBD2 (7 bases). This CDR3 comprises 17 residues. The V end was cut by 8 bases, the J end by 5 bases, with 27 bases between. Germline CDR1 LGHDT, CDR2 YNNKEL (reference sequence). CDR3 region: CASVARRGAGASETQYF. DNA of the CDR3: TGTGCCAGCGTCGCGCGACGGGGGGCAGGGGCTTCGGAGACCCAGTACTTC.

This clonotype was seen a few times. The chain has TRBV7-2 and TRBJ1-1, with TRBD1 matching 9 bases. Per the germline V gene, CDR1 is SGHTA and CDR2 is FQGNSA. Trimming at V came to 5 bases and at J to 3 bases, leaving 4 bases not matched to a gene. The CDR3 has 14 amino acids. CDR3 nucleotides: TGTGCCAGCAGCAAACAGGGGGCTGACACTGAAGCTTTCTTT. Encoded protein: CASSKQGADTEAFF.

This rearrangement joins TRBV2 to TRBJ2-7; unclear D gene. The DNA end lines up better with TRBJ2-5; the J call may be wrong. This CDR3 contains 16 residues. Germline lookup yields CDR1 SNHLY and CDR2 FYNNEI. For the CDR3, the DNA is TGTGCCAGCAGTGAAATCTTCGGACGGCACCAAGAGACCCAGTACTTC. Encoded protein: CASSEIFGRHQETQYF.

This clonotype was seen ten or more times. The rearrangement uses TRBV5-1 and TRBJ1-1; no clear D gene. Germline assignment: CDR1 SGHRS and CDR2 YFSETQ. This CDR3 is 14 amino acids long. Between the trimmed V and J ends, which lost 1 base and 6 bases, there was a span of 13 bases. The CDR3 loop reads CASSLFGETAEAFF. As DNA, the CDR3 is TGCGCCAGCAGCTTGTTCGGGGAAACGGCTGAAGCTTTCTTT. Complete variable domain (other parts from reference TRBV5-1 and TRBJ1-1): KAGVTQTPRYLIKTRGQQVTLSCSPISGHRSVSWYQQTPGQGLQFLFEYFSETQRNKGNFPGRFSGRQFSNSRSEMNVSTLELGDSALYLCASSLFGETAEAFFGQGTRLTVV.

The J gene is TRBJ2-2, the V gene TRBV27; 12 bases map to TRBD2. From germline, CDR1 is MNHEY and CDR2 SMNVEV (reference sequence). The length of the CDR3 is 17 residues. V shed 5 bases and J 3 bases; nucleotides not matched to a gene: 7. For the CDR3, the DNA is TGTGCCAGCAGTCAGCTAGCGGGAGGGCCGTACACCGGGGAGCTGTTTTTT. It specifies CASSQLAGGPYTGELFF.

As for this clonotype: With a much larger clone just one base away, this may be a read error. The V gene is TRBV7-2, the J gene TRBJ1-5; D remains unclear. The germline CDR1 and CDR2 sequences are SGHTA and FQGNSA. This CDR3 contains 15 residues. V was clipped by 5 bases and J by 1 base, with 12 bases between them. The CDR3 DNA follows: TGTGCCAGCAGCCTCCTACACGAGAGCAATCAGCCCCAGCATTTT. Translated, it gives CASSLLHESNQPQHF. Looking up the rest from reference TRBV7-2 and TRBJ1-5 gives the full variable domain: GAGVSQSPSNKVTEKGKDVELRCDPISGHTALYWYRQSLGQGLEFLIYFQGNSAPDKSGLPSDRFSAERTGGSVSTLTIQRTQQEDSAVYLCASSLLHESNQPQHFGDGTRLSIL.

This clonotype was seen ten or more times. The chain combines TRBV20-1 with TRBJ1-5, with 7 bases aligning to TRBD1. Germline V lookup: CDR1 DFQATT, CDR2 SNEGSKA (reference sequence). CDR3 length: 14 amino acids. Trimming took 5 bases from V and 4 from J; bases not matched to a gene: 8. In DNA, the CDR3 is TGCAGTGCTGCTACCGGGACAGTGAATCAGCCCCAGCATTTT. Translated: CSAATGTVNQPQHF.

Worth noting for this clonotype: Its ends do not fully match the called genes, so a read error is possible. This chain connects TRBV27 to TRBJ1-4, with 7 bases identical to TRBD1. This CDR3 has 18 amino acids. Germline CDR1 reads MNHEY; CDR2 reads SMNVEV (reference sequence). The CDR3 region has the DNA TGTGCCAACAGTTTATCACCCAAACGACAGGGCACTAATGAAAAACTGTTTTTT. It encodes CANSLSPKRQGTNEKLFF.

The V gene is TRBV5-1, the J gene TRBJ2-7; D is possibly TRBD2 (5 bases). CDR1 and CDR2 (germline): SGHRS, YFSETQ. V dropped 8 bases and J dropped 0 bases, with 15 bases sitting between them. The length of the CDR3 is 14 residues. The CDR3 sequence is CASNRGESSYEQYF. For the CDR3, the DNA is TGCGCCAGTAACCGGGGAGAAAGCTCCTACGAGCAGTACTTC.

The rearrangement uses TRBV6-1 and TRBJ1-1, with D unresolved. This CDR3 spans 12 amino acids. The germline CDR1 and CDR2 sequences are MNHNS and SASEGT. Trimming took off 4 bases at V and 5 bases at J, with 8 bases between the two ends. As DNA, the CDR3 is TGTGCCAGCAGTGTGGGTGAGACTGAAGCTTTCTTT. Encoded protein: CASSVGETEAFF.

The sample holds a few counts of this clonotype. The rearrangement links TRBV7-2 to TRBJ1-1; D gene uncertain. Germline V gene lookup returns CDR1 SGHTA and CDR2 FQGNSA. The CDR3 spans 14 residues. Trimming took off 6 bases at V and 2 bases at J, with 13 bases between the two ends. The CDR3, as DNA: TGTGCCAGCAGTCGTAGGAACCCAAACACTGAAGCTTTCTTT. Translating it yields CASSRRNPNTEAFF.

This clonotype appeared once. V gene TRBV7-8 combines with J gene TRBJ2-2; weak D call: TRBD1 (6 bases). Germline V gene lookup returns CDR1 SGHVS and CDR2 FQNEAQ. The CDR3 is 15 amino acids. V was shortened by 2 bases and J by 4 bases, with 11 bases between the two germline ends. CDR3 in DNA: TGTGCCAGCAGCTTACTCTCCAGGGGCACCGGGGAGCTGTTTTTT. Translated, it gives CASSLLSRGTGELFF.

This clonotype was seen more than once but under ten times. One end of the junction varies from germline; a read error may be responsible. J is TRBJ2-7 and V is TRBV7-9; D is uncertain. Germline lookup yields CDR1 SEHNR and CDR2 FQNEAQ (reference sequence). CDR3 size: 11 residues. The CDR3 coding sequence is TGTGCCAGCAGCTCAGACCGACGACTGCTCTTC. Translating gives CASSSDRRLLF.

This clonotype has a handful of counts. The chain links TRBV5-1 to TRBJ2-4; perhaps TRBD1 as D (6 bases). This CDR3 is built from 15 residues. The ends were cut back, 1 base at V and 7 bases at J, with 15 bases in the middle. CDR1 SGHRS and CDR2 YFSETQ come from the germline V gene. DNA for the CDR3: TGCGCCAGCAGCTTGCGCCAGGGGCAGGGGAACATTCAGTACTTC. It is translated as CASSLRQGQGNIQYF.